This T cell receptor beta chain stems from a study of T cell repertoires in cytomegalovirus infection. In the study overall: Use of recently identified HLA-C-restricted and well-studied HLA-B-restricted CMV epitopes was part of the study. From public TCR beta signatures came an indication of both CMV infection and matching HLA type.

This clonotype was observed a handful of times. Its antigen is still unknown. The germline gives CDR1 SGHTA, CDR2 FQGNSA. This CDR3 contains 16 residues. Trimming left V 0 bases short and J 2 bases short, with 12 bases between. TCRdb called the reads again in MiXCR, with one record for every CDR3 protein. The sample holds 110,000 or so distinct CDR3 sequences; under 35% are singletons and the top ten take approximately 41%. Study observations and caveats: Within the response measured ex vivo, HLA-C-restricted CMV-specific TCR beta clonotypes were dominant. Based on cumulative public TCR beta family frequency, carriers of CMV plus the relevant HLA were identified.

This receptor was obtained from a human donor in good health (CMV status not recorded). Some clones in this sample may be carry-over from other donors' samples. This chain links TRBV7-2 with TRBJ2-3; no clear D. The sequencing used CD8+ T cells from cultured PBMCs, collected from culture after CMV antigen stimulation. Written as DNA, the CDR3 is TGTGCCAGCAGCTTAGCCGGTACGCCTGCCACAGATACGCAGTATTTT. As protein: CASSLAGTPATDTQYF.